This T cell receptor beta chain was identified during a study of T cell clonotyping in hematopoietic cell transplantation. Time point described: recipient sample about 28 days before transplant, after cytoreduction. J gave up 7 bases and V 3 bases, and 11 bases lay outside the gene matches. Germline lookup yields CDR1 GTSNPN and CDR2 SVGIG (reference sequence). CDR3 length: 17 residues. TCRdb's table, derived via immunoSEQ multiplex PCR, lists solely in-frame clones and lacks some. This sample carries about 49,000 clones, about nine tenths of them seen once, and the ten largest clones take roughly 6%.

This material consisted of peripheral blood mononuclear cells, taken before stem cell transplant. This receptor was identified in a man aged 60 to 69 with biphenotypic leukemia. Some clones in this sample may be carry-over from other donors' samples. The J gene is TRBJ2-2, the V gene TRBV30; 13 bases are shared with TRBD2. The CDR3 protein is CAWSFGTSGIVGGELFF. CDR3 in DNA: TGTGCCTGGAGCTTTGGGACTAGCGGGATTGTCGGCGGGGAGCTGTTTTTT.